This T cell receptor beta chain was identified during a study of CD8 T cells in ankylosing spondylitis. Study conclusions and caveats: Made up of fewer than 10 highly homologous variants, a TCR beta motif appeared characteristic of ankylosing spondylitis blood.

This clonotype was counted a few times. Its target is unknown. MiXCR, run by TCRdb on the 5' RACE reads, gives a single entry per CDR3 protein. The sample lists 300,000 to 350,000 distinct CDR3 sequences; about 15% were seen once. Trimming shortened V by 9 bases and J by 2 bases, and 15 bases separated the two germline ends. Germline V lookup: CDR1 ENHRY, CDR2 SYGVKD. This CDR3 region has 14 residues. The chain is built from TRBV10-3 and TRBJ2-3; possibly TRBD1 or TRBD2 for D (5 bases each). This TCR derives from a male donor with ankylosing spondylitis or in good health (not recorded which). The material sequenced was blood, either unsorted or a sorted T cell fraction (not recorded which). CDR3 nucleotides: TGTGCCATTTCCCGGGACCTCTTCACAGATACGCAGTATTTT. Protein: CAISRDLFTDTQYF.